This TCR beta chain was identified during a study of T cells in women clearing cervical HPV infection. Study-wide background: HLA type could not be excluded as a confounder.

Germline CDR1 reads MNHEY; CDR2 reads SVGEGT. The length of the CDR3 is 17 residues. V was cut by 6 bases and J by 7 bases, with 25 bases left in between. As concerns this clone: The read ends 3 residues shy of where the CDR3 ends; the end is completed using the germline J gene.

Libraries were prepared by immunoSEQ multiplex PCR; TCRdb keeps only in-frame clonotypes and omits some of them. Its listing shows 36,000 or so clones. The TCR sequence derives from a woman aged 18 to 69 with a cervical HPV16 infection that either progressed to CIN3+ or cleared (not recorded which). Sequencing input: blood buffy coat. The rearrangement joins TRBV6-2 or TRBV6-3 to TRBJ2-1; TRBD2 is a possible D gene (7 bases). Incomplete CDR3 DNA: TGTGCCAGCAGCCCACTACGGGGGGCGGGCCGCAATAATGAG. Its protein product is CASSPLRGAGRNNE. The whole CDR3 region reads CASSPLRGAGRNNEQFF.